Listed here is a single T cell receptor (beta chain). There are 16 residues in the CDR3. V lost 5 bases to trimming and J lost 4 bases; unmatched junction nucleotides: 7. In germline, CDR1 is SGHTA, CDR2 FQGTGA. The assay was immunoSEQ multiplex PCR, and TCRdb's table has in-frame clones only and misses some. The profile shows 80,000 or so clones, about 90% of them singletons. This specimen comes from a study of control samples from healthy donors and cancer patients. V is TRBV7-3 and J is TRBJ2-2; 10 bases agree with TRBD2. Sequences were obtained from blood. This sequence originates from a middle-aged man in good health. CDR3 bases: TGTGCCAGCAGCCCCCTAGCGGGGGCTATCACCGGGGAGCTGTTTTTT. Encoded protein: CASSPLAGAITGELFF.